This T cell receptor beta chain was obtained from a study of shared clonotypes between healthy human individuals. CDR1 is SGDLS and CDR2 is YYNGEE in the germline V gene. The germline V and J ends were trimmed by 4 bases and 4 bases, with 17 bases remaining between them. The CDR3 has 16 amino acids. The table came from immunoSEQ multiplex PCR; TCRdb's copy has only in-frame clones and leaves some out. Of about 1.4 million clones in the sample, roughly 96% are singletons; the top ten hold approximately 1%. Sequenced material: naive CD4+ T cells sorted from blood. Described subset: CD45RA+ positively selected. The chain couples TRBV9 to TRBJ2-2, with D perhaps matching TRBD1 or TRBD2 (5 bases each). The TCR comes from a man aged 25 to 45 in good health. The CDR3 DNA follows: TGTGCCAGCAGCTCCTCACCGGGACCCGCCACCGGGGAGCTGTTTTTT. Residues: CASSSSPGPATGELFF.